These 17 T cell receptor beta chains share one sample of origin, sequenced in a study of T cells in Graves' hyperthyroidism and ophthalmopathy. Amplification of TCR beta CDR3 regions used RNA as the template. RT-PCR in the first round (using the HTBI primer set) targeted the TCR CDR3. TCRdb processed the multiplex PCR reads anew with MiXCR; each CDR3 protein has one entry. The data hold a few hundred thousand distinct CDR3 sequences, with around 16% observed a single time. The sequenced sample consisted of blood. The receptor source for this set is a woman aged 18-29 years with Graves' hyperthyroidism that later progressed to Graves' ophthalmopathy.

This clonotype was found a few times. The rearrangement joins TRBV7-2 to TRBJ2-1; TRBD2 agrees at 8 bases. Germline CDR1 is SGHTA and CDR2 is FQGNSA. V was pared by 0 bases and J by 3 bases, with 1 base of the junction left unmatched. This CDR3 has 15 residues. The CDR3 spells CASSLALAGYNEQFF. For the CDR3, the DNA is TGTGCCAGCAGCTTAGCTCTAGCGGGCTACAATGAGCAGTTCTTC.

The table lists this clonotype with many counts. The rearrangement uses TRBV30 and TRBJ2-7, with TRBD1 identical over 7 bases. The J segment lost 7 bases and the V segment lost 2 bases, leaving 2 bases of the junction unmatched. The CDR3 runs to 11 residues. CDR1 GTSNPN and CDR2 SVGIG come from the germline V gene (reference sequence). In DNA, the CDR3 is TGTGCCTGGAGTAGGGGGCAAGAGCAGTACTTC. Protein sequence: CAWSRGQEQYF.

This clonotype was counted many times. J is TRBJ2-3 and V is TRBV6-1; 8 bases are a match to TRBD2. The CDR3 runs to 17 residues. With V trimmed by 6 bases and J by 6 bases, 17 bases remained unmatched. Germline V lookup: CDR1 MNHNS, CDR2 SASEGT. CDR3 residues: CASSRGREETWSDTQYF. The CDR3 region has the DNA TGTGCCAGCAGCCGGGGGCGGGAGGAAACGTGGTCGGATACGCAGTATTTT.

This clonotype was counted ten times or more. The chain employs TRBV2 and TRBJ1-1; D uncertain. Per the germline V gene, CDR1 is SNHLY and CDR2 is FYNNEI. The V and J ends lost 2 bases and 5 bases respectively, with 18 bases between them. The CDR3 runs to 16 residues. Here the CDR3 DNA reads TGTGCCAGCAGTGAAAGGCAGGTCTGGGTAAGGACTGAAGCTTTCTTT. Amino acid sequence: CASSERQVWVRTEAFF.

This clonotype was detected a few times. The gene calls are TRBV12-3 or TRBV12-4 and TRBJ2-1; 8 bases are shared with TRBD2. Trimming removed 3 bases from V and 7 bases from J; junction bases left unmatched: 5. The CDR3 spans 14 residues. The CDR3, as DNA: TGTGCCAGCAGTTTGGATAGCGGGACAAATGAGCAGTTCTTC. It specifies CASSLDSGTNEQFF.

With regard to this clonotype: A much larger clonotype is one base distant, so this may be a read error. The chain employs TRBV5-1 and TRBJ2-1; D might be TRBD2 (5 bases). CDR3 length: 16 amino acids. CDR1 and CDR2 from the germline V gene are SGHRS and YFSETQ. The CDR3 DNA reads as TGCGCCAGCAGCCGTGGACTCACCCGCTCCTCCAATGAGCAGTTCTTC. Residues: CASSRGLTRSSNEQFF.

This clonotype was recorded a few times. V and J are TRBV28 and TRBJ1-1; D remains unclear. Germline values: CDR1 MDHEN, CDR2 SYDVKM. The CDR3 loop spans 14 amino acids. V was pared by 2 bases and J by 0 bases, with 7 bases between. The CDR3 nucleotides are TGTGCCAGCAGTTTACTGAAGTTGAACACTGAAGCTTTCTTT. Protein sequence: CASSLLKLNTEAFF. The full variable domain, with the rest looked up from reference TRBV28 and TRBJ1-1, is DVKVTQSSRYLVKRTGEKVFLECVQDMDHENMFWYRQDPGLGLRLIYFSYDVKMKEKGDIPEGYSVSREKKERFSLILESASTNQTSMYLCASSLLKLNTEAFFGQGTRLTVV.

In this sample, this clonotype turned up a few times. The chain has TRBV19 and TRBJ1-2, with 7 nucleotides matching TRBD1. Germline V gene data show CDR1 as LNHDA and CDR2 as SQIVND (reference sequence). Unmatched junction bases numbered 12, after V lost 6 bases and J lost 2 bases. The CDR3 spans 16 residues. The CDR3 DNA reads TGTGCCAGTAGCGAGTGGCGGAGACAGGGCAACTATGGCTACACCTTC. It translates to CASSEWRRQGNYGYTF. The variable domain in full, with the rest retrieved from reference TRBV19 and TRBJ1-2, is DGGITQSPKYLFRKEGQNVTLSCEQNLNHDAMYWYRQDPGQGLRLIYYSQIVNDFQKGDIAEGYSVSREKKESFPLTVTSAQKNPTAFYLCASSEWRRQGNYGYTFGSGTRLTVV.

This clonotype has at least ten counts. V usage is TRBV27 and J usage is TRBJ2-3; the match to TRBD2 covers 9 bases. CDR1 and CDR2 (germline): MNHEY, SMNVEV (reference sequence). V shed 5 bases, J shed 4 bases, and the junction held 10 bases outside the gene matches. This CDR3 is 16 amino acids long. CDR3 in DNA: TGTGCCAGCAGTGGGACCTTAGCGGGAGTAGCAGATACGCAGTATTTT. This gives the protein CASSGTLAGVADTQYF.

This clonotype has ten or more counts. The chain recombines TRBV7-9 with TRBJ2-5; the D gene is possibly TRBD2 (6 bases). Trimming removed 5 bases from V and 4 bases from J, with 17 bases in between. The CDR3 contains 15 residues. The germline V gene has CDR1 SEHNR and CDR2 FQNEAQ (reference sequence). CDR3 nucleotides: TGTGCCAGCAGCCAGCTGGAGGGCCGATTAGAGACCCAGTACTTC. The encoded protein is CASSQLEGRLETQYF. Full variable domain (rest looked up from reference TRBV7-9 and TRBJ2-5): DTGVSQNPRHKITKRGQNVTFRCDPISEHNRLYWYRQTLGQGPEFLTYFQNEAQLEKSRLLSDRFSAERPKGSFSTLEIQRTEQGDSAMYLCASSQLEGRLETQYFGPGTRLLVL.

This clonotype was seen a few times. A read error is possible here, since a much larger clone lies one base away. The V and J genes are TRBV7-2 and TRBJ2-2; D is undetermined. V was clipped by 3 bases and J by 1 base, with 6 bases between them. The CDR3 runs to 14 residues. Germline lookup yields CDR1 SGHTA and CDR2 FQGNSA. This chain's CDR3 is CASSLVENTGELFF. DNA of the CDR3: TGTGCCAGCAGCTTGGTAGAGAACACCGGGGAGCTGTTTTTT.

This clonotype was seen only a few times. The chain carries TRBV5-1 and TRBJ2-5; no clear D. The V gene's germline CDR1 is SGHRS and CDR2 YFSETQ. The CDR3 length is 15 residues. V gave up 0 bases and J gave up 3 bases, with 12 bases separating them. CDR3 sequence (DNA): TGCGCCAGCAGCTTGGCTCCAGGAGCAGAAGAGACCCAGTACTTC. Its protein product is CASSLAPGAEETQYF.

Details on this clonotype: Sequence at one end of the junction differs from germline and may be a read error. The V gene is TRBV3-1, the J gene TRBJ2-3; 10 nucleotides match TRBD2. Germline V lookup: CDR1 LGHDT, CDR2 YNNKEL (reference sequence). The CDR3 covers 15 residues. CDR3 DNA sequence: TGTACCAGCAGCCCTAGCGGGAGTAGAACAGATACGCAGTATTTT. It specifies CTSSPSGSRTDTQYF.

The genes are TRBV29-1 and TRBJ2-5; D is perhaps TRBD2 (5 bases). Germline values: CDR1 SQVTM, CDR2 ANQGSEA. This CDR3 is built from 14 residues. The germline V and J ends were trimmed by 3 bases and 8 bases, with 19 bases remaining between them. CDR3 DNA: TGCAGCGTTGATTCGTCCGGGCAGGAGGAAACCCAGTACTTC. This gives the protein CSVDSSGQEETQYF.

This clonotype was observed once. This rearrangement joins TRBV7-2 to TRBJ2-1, with TRBD2 matching 13 bases. CDR3 length equals 18 residues. After removal of 1 base from V and 1 base from J, the junction contained 4 bases not matched to a gene. CDR1 is SGHTA, CDR2 FQGNSA, per germline. The CDR3 DNA sequence: TGTGCCAGCAGCTTAGGCCGACTAGCGGGAGGTTCCTACAATGAGCAGTTCTTC. It codes for CASSLGRLAGGSYNEQFF. The variable domain in full, with the rest retrieved from reference TRBV7-2 and TRBJ2-1, is GAGVSQSPSNKVTEKGKDVELRCDPISGHTALYWYRQSLGQGLEFLIYFQGNSAPDKSGLPSDRFSAERTGGSVSTLTIQRTQQEDSAVYLCASSLGRLAGGSYNEQFFGPGTRLTVL.

As regards this clonotype: A much more abundant neighbour one base away suggests this may be a read error. V and J are TRBV29-1 and TRBJ2-5, with D possibly TRBD2 on 6 matching bases. V was pared by 6 bases and J by 5 bases, with 28 bases between. CDR1 is SQVTM, CDR2 ANQGSEA, per germline. This CDR3 has 17 amino acids. The CDR3, as DNA: TGCAGCGTCCTACTCAGCCGCCCGGGAGTACGGAGGGAGACCCAGTACTTC. Protein sequence: CSVLLSRPGVRRETQYF. Full variable domain (missing parts from reference TRBV29-1 and TRBJ2-5): SAVISQKPSRDICQRGTSLTIQCQVDSQVTMMFWYRQQPGQSLTLIATANQGSEATYESGFVIDKFPISRPNLTFSTLTVSNMSPEDSSIYLCSVLLSRPGVRRETQYFGPGTRLLVL.

The table lists this clonotype with a few counts. The chain uses TRBV27 and TRBJ2-7, with 7 bases that match TRBD1. CDR3 size: 16 residues. Trimming removed 5 bases from V and 3 bases from J; junction bases left unmatched: 13. CDR1 and CDR2 (germline): MNHEY, SMNVEV (reference sequence). CDR3 nucleotides: TGTGCCAGCAGTGCTTGGACAGGAGCCGATAACTACGAGCAGTACTTC. This translates into CASSAWTGADNYEQYF.